A selection of T cell receptor beta chains follows, all from one sample in a study of vaccination effects on CD4 cells after COVID-19. These receptors have no known antigen. Profiled with immunoSEQ multiplex PCR; TCRdb holds only in-frame clones, not every one. This sample has tens of thousands of clones, with less than 85% found just once. Sample: CD4+ T cells from PBMCs cultured with SARS-CoV-2 spike peptides, taken after COVID-19 vaccination. These receptors were taken from a human donor who received a COVID-19 vaccine. Each CDR3 is given with its conserved first and last residue. Each record gives: D gene, V gene, clone size, J gene, CDR3 DNA, CDR3 protein. A D gene is named only where the DNA matches it firmly. Clone size is given for some rows only: seen once, a few or many times, or a class if the clone is expanded.

>TRBD1|TRBV29-1|.|TRBJ2-7
TGCAGCGTTGACGGAACAGGGGCGAACTCCTACGAGCAGTACTTC
CSVDGTGANSYEQYF
>TRBD1|TRBV7-9|once|TRBJ2-1
TGTGCCAGCAGCCCGAGACAGGGCCGAGATGAGCAGTTCTTC
CASSPRQGRDEQFF
>.|TRBV3-1/TRBV3-2|few|TRBJ2-7
TGTGCCAGCAGCAGCCATTCTGGGTCTGGGTACTTC
CASSSHSGSGYF
>.|TRBV5-1|.|TRBJ1-2
TGCGCCAGCAGCTTGGCGCCGGCTTCAGAAGGGGACTATGGCTACACCTTC
CASSLAPASEGDYGYTF
>.|TRBV10-2|.|TRBJ1-2
TGCGCCAGCAGTGAGGGTAGGGATAACTATGGCTACACCTTC
CASSEGRDNYGYTF
>TRBD1|TRBV6-2/TRBV6-3|.|TRBJ1-4
TGTGCCAGCAGTTCACGGCCCTTGGGGACAGGGGGCGAAAAACTGTTTTTT
CASSSRPLGTGGEKLFF
>.|TRBV5-1|.|TRBJ2-7
TGCGCCAGCAGCTTGGACCGAGGGAGTTCCTACGAGCAGTACTTC
CASSLDRGSSYEQYF
>.|TRBV12-3/TRBV12-4|.|TRBJ2-7
TGTGCCAGCAGGTACGACGGATCCTACGAGCAGTACTTC
CASRYDGSYEQYF
>.|TRBV29-1|.|TRBJ2-7
TGCAGCGTTGAGGGTTACGGTCCGGGCGAGCAGTACTTC
CSVEGYGPGEQYF
>.|TRBV5-1|.|TRBJ1-2
TGCGCCAGCAGCACCGCGGGACGGCCCAATGAAGGCTATGGCTACACCTTC
CASSTAGRPNEGYGYTF
>TRBD1|TRBV5-4|.|TRBJ2-5
TGTGCCAGCAGCCGGCGAAACCCCGGGACAGGGAGCGGGACCCAGTACTTC
CASSRRNPGTGSGTQYF
>.|TRBV15|.|TRBJ1-4
TGTGCCACCAGCAGTCTGTTCGCGAAGACTAATGAAAAACTGTTTTTT
CATSSLFAKTNEKLFF
>.|TRBV5-5|.|TRBJ1-4
TGTGCCAGCAGAACCCAGGACGGACGCAATGAAAAACTGTTTTTT
CASRTQDGRNEKLFF
>.|TRBV5-5|.|TRBJ1-2
TGTGCCAGCAGCTCCACATTAGCAGGGTTGGGCTACACCTTC
CASSSTLAGLGYTF
>TRBD1|TRBV5-5|medium-sized|TRBJ1-2
TGTGCCAGCAGCTCGCGGGGGACAGGGTTAGACTACACCTTC
CASSSRGTGLDYTF
>TRBD1|TRBV5-6|.|TRBJ1-1
TGTGCCAGCAGCTTGGTTTCTTTTGGGACAGTGAACACTGAAGCTTTCTTT
CASSLVSFGTVNTEAFF
>.|TRBV19|few|TRBJ1-3
TGTGCCAGTAGTATAAGGACAGATGGAAACACCATATATTTT
CASSIRTDGNTIYF
>.|TRBV6-5|.|TRBJ1-6
TGTGCCAGCAGCAGAACTCCGGCGGATTCACCCCTCCACTTT
CASSRTPADSPLHF
>TRBD1|TRBV27|few|TRBJ1-5
TGTGCCAGCAGTGTTGGGACAGGGAGGTTTCAGCCCCAGCATTTT
CASSVGTGRFQPQHF
>.|TRBV24-1|.|TRBJ2-5
TGTGCCACCAGTGAAATGGGGGATACCCAAGAGACCCAGTACTTC
CATSEMGDTQETQYF
>.|TRBV5-1|few|TRBJ2-3
TGCGCCAGCAGCTCACCGGACTCCACAGATACGCAGTATTTT
CASSSPDSTDTQYF
>.|TRBV21-1|.|TRBJ2-7
TGTGCCAGCAGTAGGCTAGCGGGGATATCTGGCGAGCAGTACTTC
CASSRLAGISGEQYF
>.|TRBV13|.|TRBJ2-1
TGTGCCAGCAGCTCCGATCGGGAGAAGCAGTTCTTC
CASSSDREKQFF
>.|TRBV5-4|once|TRBJ1-2
TGTGCCAGCAGCTTCGAGGTCCCCTATGGCTACACCTTC
CASSFEVPYGYTF
>.|TRBV6-5|.|TRBJ1-4
TGTGCCAGCAGTTACGCGGGGGTTACGGGAGAAAAACTGTTTTTT
CASSYAGVTGEKLFF
>TRBD1|TRBV7-2|.|TRBJ2-1
TGTGCCAGCAGCTCTACGGGACAGGGCGCCCCTTATAGGGAGCAGTTCTTC
CASSSTGQGAPYREQFF
>.|TRBV19|few|TRBJ1-1
TGTGCCAGTAGTATAGATCTACAAGGTGAAGCTTTCTTT
CASSIDLQGEAFF
>.|TRBV12-5|once|TRBJ2-7
TGTGCTAGTGAGGCGGGAAACTCCTACGAGCAGTACTTC
CASEAGNSYEQYF
>.|TRBV11-2|.|TRBJ1-2
TGTGCCAGCAGCTTAACGCCCTCGTGGGGCCAACTCTATGGCTACACCTTC
CASSLTPSWGQLYGYTF
>TRBD1|TRBV27|few|TRBJ1-2
TGTGCCAGCAAGGGACAGGGCACTAACTATGGCTACACCTTC
CASKGQGTNYGYTF
>TRBD2|TRBV3-1/TRBV3-2|.|TRBJ2-1
TGTGCCAGCAGCCAACTTAGCGGGAGGACCTACAATGAGCAGTTCTTC
CASSQLSGRTYNEQFF
>TRBD1|TRBV4-1|once|TRBJ2-5
TGCGCCAGCAGCCAACCGGGACAGTCAGAGACCCAGTACTTC
CASSQPGQSETQYF
>.|TRBV6-5|.|TRBJ2-5
TGTGCCAGCAGTTCCCTCCAGGCGGGTCAAGAGACCCAGTACTTC
CASSSLQAGQETQYF
>TRBD2|TRBV5-8|.|TRBJ2-7
TGTGCCAGCAGCTTGGGTGCTAGCGGGTCCTACGAGCAGTACTTC
CASSLGASGSYEQYF
>TRBD1|TRBV2|few|TRBJ1-4
TGTGCCAGCAGGACAGGGATTAATGAAAAACTGTTTTTT
CASRTGINEKLFF
>.|TRBV28|.|TRBJ2-5
TGTGCCAGCACCACCGACAGTGAGACCCAGTACTTC
CASTTDSETQYF
>.|TRBV5-6|.|TRBJ1-6
TGTGCCAGCAGCCCCGGAGGATGGGGGGCCGAGGCACCCCTCCACTTT
CASSPGGWGAEAPLHF
>.|TRBV12-2|.|TRBJ2-1
TGTGCAGGGAGCGACAGGCTCCCGGCAAGGGGTAGCGGTCAAGGAACGTACAATGAGCAGTTCTTC
CAGSDRLPARGSGQGTYNEQFF
>.|TRBV5-4|few|TRBJ2-5
TGTGCCAGCAGCTGGGGCAGAACGTACCAAGAGACCCAGTACTTC
CASSWGRTYQETQYF
>.|TRBV5-4|once|TRBJ1-1
TGTGCCAGCAGCACCCCGGACCGGGGGGTCGCTGAAGCTTTCTTT
CASSTPDRGVAEAFF
>TRBD1|TRBV6-5|.|TRBJ1-4
TGTGCCAGCAGTCGCGGGGACAGGGTTGGGGAAAAACTGTTTTTT
CASSRGDRVGEKLFF
>.|TRBV7-9|.|TRBJ2-5
TGTGCCAGCAGCTTAGGGGCGGGGATCCAAGAGACCCAGTACTTC
CASSLGAGIQETQYF
>TRBD1|TRBV5-1|.|TRBJ1-2
TGCGCCAGCAGCAAGGACAGGGCGAACTATGGCTACACCTTC
CASSKDRANYGYTF
>.|TRBV6-5|few|TRBJ2-3
TGTGCCAGCAGTTACTCGAGACGGGAATCCCTGTATTTT
CASSYSRRESLYF
>TRBD1|TRBV18|.|TRBJ1-6
TGTGCCAGCTCACCGACAGGGGACTATAATTCACCCCTCCACTTT
CASSPTGDYNSPLHF
>TRBD2|TRBV7-2|.|TRBJ2-1
TGTGCCAGCAGCTTGCGAGTAGCGGGGGGGCGGGGTGAGCAGTTCTTC
CASSLRVAGGRGEQFF
>TRBD2|TRBV5-4|.|TRBJ2-7
TGTGCCAGCGGGCTAGCGGGTCGCTACGAGCAGTACTTC
CASGLAGRYEQYF
>TRBD1|TRBV6-1|few|TRBJ1-4
TGTGCCAGCAGTGAAGGACAGGGGTTTGAAAAACTGTTTTTT
CASSEGQGFEKLFF
>TRBD2|TRBV27|.|TRBJ2-2
TGTGCCAGCAGTTTAGGACTAGATATCGGGGAGCTGTTTTTT
CASSLGLDIGELFF
>.|TRBV4-1|.|TRBJ2-1
TGCGCCAGCAGCCAAGAAAACTCAGGCGGTGAGCAGTTCTTC
CASSQENSGGEQFF
>TRBD1|TRBV6-5|.|TRBJ1-2
TGTGCCAGCAGTTACGTGGGACAGGGTTATGGCTACACCTTC
CASSYVGQGYGYTF
>.|TRBV6-4|.|TRBJ1-2
TGTGCCAGCAGTGAAGGGGCTAACTATGGCTACACCTTC
CASSEGANYGYTF
>TRBD1|TRBV19|.|TRBJ1-4
TGTGCCACTCGTGGCAGGGGGTCAGGGGCAACTAATGAAAAACTGTTTTTT
CATRGRGSGATNEKLFF
>TRBD2|TRBV2|.|TRBJ2-5
TGTGCCAGCAGACTAGCGGGGCACCAAGAGACCCAGTACTTC
CASRLAGHQETQYF
>.|TRBV5-6|once|TRBJ2-5
TGTGCCAGCAGCTTGGCGGCCCATGGGACCCAGTACTTC
CASSLAAHGTQYF
>.|TRBV10-1|.|TRBJ2-7
TGCGCCAGCAGTGGGCCCTCTACGGGCAAGCAGTACTTC
CASSGPSTGKQYF
>TRBD1|TRBV3-1/TRBV3-2|.|TRBJ1-2
TGTGCCAGCAGCCTAACAGGGGGCGAGGGCTATGGCTACACCTTC
CASSLTGGEGYGYTF
>.|TRBV5-4|.|TRBJ1-1
TGTGCCAGCAGATTTCAAGGGGACACTGAAGCTTTCTTT
CASRFQGDTEAFF
>.|TRBV9|.|TRBJ1-1
TGTGCCAGCAGCGTAGTGACAGCTTCGAACACTGAAGCTTTCTTT
CASSVVTASNTEAFF